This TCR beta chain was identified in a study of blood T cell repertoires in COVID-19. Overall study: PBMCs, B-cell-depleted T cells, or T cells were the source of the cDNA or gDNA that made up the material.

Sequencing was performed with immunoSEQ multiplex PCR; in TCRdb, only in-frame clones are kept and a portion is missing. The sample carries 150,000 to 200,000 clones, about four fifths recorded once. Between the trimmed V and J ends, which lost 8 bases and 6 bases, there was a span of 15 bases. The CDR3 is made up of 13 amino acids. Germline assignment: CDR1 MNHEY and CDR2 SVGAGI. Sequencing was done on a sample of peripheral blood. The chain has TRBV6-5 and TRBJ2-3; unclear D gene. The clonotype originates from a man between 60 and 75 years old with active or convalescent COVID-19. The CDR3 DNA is TGTGCCAGCTTCGAGACATTATCGGATACGCAGTATTTT. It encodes CASFETLSDTQYF.